This T cell receptor (beta chain) was recorded in a study of vaccination and CD4 T cells after COVID-19. About the study: Convalescents were six males and four females, two of them Hispanic. Median time from COVID diagnosis to post-COVID sampling was more than 95 days (35 to 161). Whole-study results and caveats: A nonsignificant rise from approximately 21 to 38 was seen in the median number of SARS-CoV-2-reactive clonotypes.

Sequenced with the Oncomine TCR Beta short-read assay was DNA taken from cultured CD4+ T cells. CD4+ T cells were cultured, and genomic DNA was extracted from them. TCRdb passed the PCR reads through MiXCR, listing each CDR3 protein once. The repertoire holds tens of thousands of distinct CDR3 sequences, with about two fifths as singletons. V lost 1 base and J lost 2, with 9 bases in between. The CDR3 has 15 amino acids. Germline V lookup: CDR1 LGHNA, CDR2 YNFKEQ. This clonotype has more than one count but fewer than ten. What it binds is not known. Time point specified: late sampling 161 to 241 days after vaccination in a few convalescent patients. Treatment described: approximately 9-day PBMC culture with coronavirus spike peptide pools or control peptides (ViraFEST assay).

The rearrangement joins TRBV4-2 to TRBJ1-5; TRBD1 is a possible D gene (5 bases). The sample was CD4+ T cells from blood, cultured in vitro, taken about 7 months after SARS-CoV-2 vaccination. This receptor was taken from a human donor who had recovered from COVID-19. The CDR3 reads CASSQGGGGNQPQHF. The DNA for the CDR3 is TGTGCCAGCAGCCAAGGGGGGGGTGGCAATCAGCCCCAGCATTTT.